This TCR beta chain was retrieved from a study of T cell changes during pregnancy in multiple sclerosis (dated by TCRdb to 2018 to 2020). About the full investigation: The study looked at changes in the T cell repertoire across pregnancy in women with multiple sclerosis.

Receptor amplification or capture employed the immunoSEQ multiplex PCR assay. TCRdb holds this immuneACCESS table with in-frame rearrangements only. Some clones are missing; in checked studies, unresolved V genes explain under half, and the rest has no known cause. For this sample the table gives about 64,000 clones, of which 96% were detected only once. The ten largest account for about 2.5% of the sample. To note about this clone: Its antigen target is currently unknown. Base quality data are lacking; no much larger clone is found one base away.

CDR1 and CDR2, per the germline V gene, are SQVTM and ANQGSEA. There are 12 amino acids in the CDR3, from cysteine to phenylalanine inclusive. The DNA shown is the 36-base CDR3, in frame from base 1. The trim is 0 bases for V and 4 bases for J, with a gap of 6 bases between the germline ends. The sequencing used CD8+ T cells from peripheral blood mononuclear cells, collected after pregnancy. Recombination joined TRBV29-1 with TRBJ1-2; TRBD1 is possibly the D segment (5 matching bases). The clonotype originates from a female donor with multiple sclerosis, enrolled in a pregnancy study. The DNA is TGCAGCGTTGAAGAGGGGCTCTATGGCTACACCTTC. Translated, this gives CSVEEGLYGYTF.